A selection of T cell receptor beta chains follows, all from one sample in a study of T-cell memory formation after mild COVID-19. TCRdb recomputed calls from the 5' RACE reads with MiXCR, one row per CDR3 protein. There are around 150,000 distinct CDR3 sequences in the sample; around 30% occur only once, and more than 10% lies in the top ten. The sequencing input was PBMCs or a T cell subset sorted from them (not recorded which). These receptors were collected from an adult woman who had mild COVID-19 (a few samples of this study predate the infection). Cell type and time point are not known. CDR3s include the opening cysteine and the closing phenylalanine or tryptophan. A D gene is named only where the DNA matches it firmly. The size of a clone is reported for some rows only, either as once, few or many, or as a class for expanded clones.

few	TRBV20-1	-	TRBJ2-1	TGCAGTGCTAGAGATAGGCGGCGGGCAAGCTCCTACAATGAGCAGTTCTTC	CSARDRRRASSYNEQFF
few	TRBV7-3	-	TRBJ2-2	TGTGCCAGCAGCCCCAGTTTAGTGGGGGAGCTGTTTTTT	CASSPSLVGELFF
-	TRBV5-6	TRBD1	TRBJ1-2	TGTGCCAGCAGCTCCGGGACAGGGGATGGCTACACCTTC	CASSSGTGDGYTF
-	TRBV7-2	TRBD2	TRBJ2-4	TGTGCCAGCAGCTTCGGGGGGATTGTGGTGGCCAAAAACATTCAGTACTTC	CASSFGGIVVAKNIQYF
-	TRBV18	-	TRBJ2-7	TGTGCCAGCTCACCACGGTCTATTGACGAGCAGTACTTC	CASSPRSIDEQYF
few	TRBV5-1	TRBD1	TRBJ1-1	TGCGCCAGCAGCGGTGGGACAGGAGCCACTGAAGCTTTCTTT	CASSGGTGATEAFF
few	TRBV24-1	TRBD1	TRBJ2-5	TGTGCCACCAGTGATAGGGAGACAGGGGATGTGGAGACCCAGTACTTC	CATSDRETGDVETQYF
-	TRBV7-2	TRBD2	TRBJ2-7	TGTGCCAGCAGCACCCGGGGGGGCTACGAGCAGTACTTC	CASSTRGGYEQYF
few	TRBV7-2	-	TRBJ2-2	TGTGCCAGCAGCTCGACCGCCGGGGAGCTGTTTTTT	CASSSTAGELFF
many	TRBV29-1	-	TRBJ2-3	TGCAGCGTAGTTCCGGGCACAGATACGCAGTATTTT	CSVVPGTDTQYF
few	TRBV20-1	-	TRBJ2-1	TGCAGTGCCGACGCCCGACTAGTCACAAATGAGCAGTTCTTC	CSADARLVTNEQFF
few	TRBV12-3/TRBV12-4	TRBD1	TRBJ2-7	TGTGCCAGCAGGCACGAACGGGACAGTTCCTACGAGCAGTACTTC	CASRHERDSSYEQYF
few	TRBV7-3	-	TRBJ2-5	TGTGCCAGCAGCTTAACCTTCCAAGAGACCCAGTACTTC	CASSLTFQETQYF
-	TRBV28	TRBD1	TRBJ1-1	TGTGCCAGCAGTCCCATGACAGGGATGAACACTGAAGCTTTCTTT	CASSPMTGMNTEAFF
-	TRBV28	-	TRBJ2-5	TGTGCCAGCAGTCCGCAGGGGAGGTACCAAGAGACCCAGTACTTC	CASSPQGRYQETQYF
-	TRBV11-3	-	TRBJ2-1	TGTGCCAGCAGCCCGGCGGGTGCGGCTGAGCAGTTCTTC	CASSPAGAAEQFF
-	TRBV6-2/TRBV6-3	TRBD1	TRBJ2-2	TGTGCCAGCAGCTGGACAGGATGGGCCGGGGAGCTGTTTTTT	CASSWTGWAGELFF
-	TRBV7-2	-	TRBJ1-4	TGTGCCAGCAGCCCCCCGACGGGGGAAAAACTGTTTTTT	CASSPPTGEKLFF
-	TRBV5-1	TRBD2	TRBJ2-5	TGCGCCAGCAGCTTGGTGGTAGCGGGGGGTCAGGAGACCCAGTACTTC	CASSLVVAGGQETQYF
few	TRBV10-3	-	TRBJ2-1	TGTGCCATCAGTGAGTCGGGCAGGGCCCGCCGCCTCTTCTACAATGAGCAGTTCTTC	CAISESGRARRLFYNEQFF
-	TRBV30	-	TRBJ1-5	TGTGCCTGGAGTGTACGGAAGGAATCCTCATCATCTCAGCCCCAGCATTTT	CAWSVRKESSSSQPQHF
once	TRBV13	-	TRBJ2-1	TGTGCCAGCAGCTTAGTAGCCCGATCGATGAGCTCCTACAATGAGCAGTTCTTC	CASSLVARSMSSYNEQFF
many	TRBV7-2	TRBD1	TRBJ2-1	TGTGCCAGCAGCTTAAAACCGGGACAGGGGGGCAATGAGCAGTTCTTC	CASSLKPGQGGNEQFF
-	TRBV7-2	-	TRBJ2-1	TGTGCCAGCAGCTTACCTCATGAGCAGTTCTTC	CASSLPHEQFF
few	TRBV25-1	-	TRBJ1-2	TGTGCCAGCAGTGAAGGAGCTAACTATGGCTACACCTTC	CASSEGANYGYTF
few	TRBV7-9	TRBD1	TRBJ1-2	TGTGCCAGCAGCCTCCCAGGGGGCTCCTATGGCTACACCTTC	CASSLPGGSYGYTF
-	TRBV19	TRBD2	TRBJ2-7	TGTGCCAGTAGTACCGGGACTAGCGGGACTCAATCCCCTTACGAGCAGTACTTC	CASSTGTSGTQSPYEQYF
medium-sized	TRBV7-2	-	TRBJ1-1	TGTGCCAGCAGCCTACGTGGGGTAAGGACTGAAGCTTTCTTT	CASSLRGVRTEAFF
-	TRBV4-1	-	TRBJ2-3	TGCGCCAGCAGCCAAGGGGTGGGGCCCCGCACAGATACGCAGTATTTT	CASSQGVGPRTDTQYF
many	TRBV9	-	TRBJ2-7	TGTGCCAGCAGCGTAGGGTCACAGGGAAACGAGCAGTACTTC	CASSVGSQGNEQYF
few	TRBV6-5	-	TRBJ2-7	TGTGCCAGCAGTTACCCGAGGGAAGGCGGGTACGAGCAGTACTTC	CASSYPREGGYEQYF
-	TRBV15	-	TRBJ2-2	TGTGCCACCGGCGGACAGTCCGGGGAGCTGTTTTTT	CATGGQSGELFF
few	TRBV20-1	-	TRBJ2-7	TGCAGTGCTCCGCGCGAGAATACCTACGAGCAGTACTTC	CSAPRENTYEQYF